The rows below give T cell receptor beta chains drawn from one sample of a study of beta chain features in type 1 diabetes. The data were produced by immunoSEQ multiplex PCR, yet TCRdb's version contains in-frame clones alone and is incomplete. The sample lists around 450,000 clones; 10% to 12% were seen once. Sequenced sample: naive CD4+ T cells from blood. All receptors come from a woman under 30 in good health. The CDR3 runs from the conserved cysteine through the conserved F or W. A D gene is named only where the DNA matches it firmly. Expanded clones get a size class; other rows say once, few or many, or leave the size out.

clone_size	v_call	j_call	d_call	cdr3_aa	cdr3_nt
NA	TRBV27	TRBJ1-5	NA	CASSSRTYSNQPQHF	TGTGCCAGCAGTTCCAGGACCTATAGCAATCAGCCCCAGCATTTT
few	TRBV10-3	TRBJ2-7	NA	CAISGWAARVGEQYF	TGTGCCATCAGTGGATGGGCCGCCCGGGTAGGGGAGCAGTACTTC
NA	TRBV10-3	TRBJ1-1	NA	CAISDRGNTEAFF	TGTGCCATCAGTGACAGGGGGAACACTGAAGCTTTCTTT
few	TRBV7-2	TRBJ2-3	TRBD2	CASSITGRLGLRTDTQYF	TGTGCCAGCAGCATTACTGGGCGCCTGGGACTACGCACAGATACGCAGTATTTT
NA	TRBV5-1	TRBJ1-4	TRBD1	CASSLTGTNEKLFF	TGCGCCAGCAGTCTGACAGGGACTAATGAAAAACTGTTTTTT
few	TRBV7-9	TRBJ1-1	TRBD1	CASSSGQGRAEAFF	TGTGCCAGCAGCTCCGGACAGGGAAGGGCTGAAGCTTTCTTT
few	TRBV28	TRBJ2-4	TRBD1	CASSLLGGQGAAKNIQYF	TGTGCCAGCAGTTTACTAGGCGGACAGGGGGCCGCCAAAAACATTCAGTACTTC
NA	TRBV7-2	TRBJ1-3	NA	CASSLALGNTIYF	TGTGCCAGCAGCTTAGCTCTAGGAAACACCATATATTTT
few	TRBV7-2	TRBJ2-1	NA	CASSLEGERFF	TGTGCCAGCAGCTTAGAGGGGGAAAGGTTCTTC
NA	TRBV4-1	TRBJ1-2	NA	CASSQLPGPPLKTF	TGCGCCAGCAGCCAATTACCCGGACCGCCTCTCAAAACCTTC
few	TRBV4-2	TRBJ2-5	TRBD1	CASSQETGGDETQYF	TGTGCCAGCAGCCAAGAAACAGGGGGTGACGAGACCCAGTACTTC
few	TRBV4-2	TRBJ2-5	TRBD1	CASSRQGGETQYF	TGTGCCAGCAGCCGACAGGGTGGGGAGACCCAGTACTTC
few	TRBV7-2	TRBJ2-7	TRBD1	CASSLGAGTGTAEQYF	TGTGCCAGCAGCTTGGGGGCGGGGACAGGGACGGCCGAGCAGTACTTC
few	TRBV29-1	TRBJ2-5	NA	CSVERSPLYQETQYF	TGCAGCGTTGAAAGGAGTCCACTGTACCAAGAGACCCAGTACTTC
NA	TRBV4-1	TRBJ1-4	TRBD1	CASSHPGTANEKLFF	TGCGCCAGCAGCCATCCCGGGACAGCTAATGAAAAACTGTTTTTT
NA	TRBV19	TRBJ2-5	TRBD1	CASKTGQGAQKTQYF	TGTGCCAGTAAAACTGGACAGGGGGCGCAGAAGACCCAGTACTTC
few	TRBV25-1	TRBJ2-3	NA	CASVEVGTDTQYF	TGTGCCTCCGTGGAGGTTGGCACAGATACGCAGTATTTT
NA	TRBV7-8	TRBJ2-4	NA	CASSYNRVPSAKNIQYF	TGTGCCAGCAGCTACAACAGGGTCCCTAGCGCCAAAAACATTCAGTACTTC
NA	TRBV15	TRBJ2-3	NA	CATSRADLDTQYF	TGTGCCACCAGCAGAGCCGATCTAGATACGCAGTATTTT
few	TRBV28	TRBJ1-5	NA	CASSSSRSGMAQHF	NA
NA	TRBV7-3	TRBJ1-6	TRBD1	CASSLNPPRTGGRNSPLHF	TGTGCCAGCAGCTTAAACCCCCCCCGGACAGGGGGCCGCAATTCACCCCTCCACTTT
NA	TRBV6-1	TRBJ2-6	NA	CASSKVVFGANVLTF	TGTGCCAGCAGTAAGGTGGTGTTCGGGGCCAACGTCCTGACTTTC
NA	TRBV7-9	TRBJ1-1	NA	CASSLQGMGTEAFF	TGTGCCAGCAGCTTACAGGGTATGGGGACTGAAGCTTTCTTT
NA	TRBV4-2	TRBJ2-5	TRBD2	CASSRGLSGGLETQYF	TGTGCCAGCAGCCGGGGACTCTCGGGAGGTTTGGAGACCCAGTACTTC
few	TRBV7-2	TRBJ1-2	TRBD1	CASRDRVHSYGYTF	TGTGCCAGCAGGGACAGGGTGCATAGCTATGGCTACACCTTC
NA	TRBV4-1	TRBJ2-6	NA	CASRNRVGGANVLTF	TGCGCCAGCAGAAACAGGGTGGGTGGGGCCAACGTCCTGACTTTC
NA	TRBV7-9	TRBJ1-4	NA	CASSSAGTNEKLFF	TGTGCCAGCAGCTCCGCCGGGACTAATGAAAAACTGTTTTTT
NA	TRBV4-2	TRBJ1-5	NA	CASSQVQGGESNQPQHF	TGTGCCAGCAGCCAAGTCCAGGGAGGGGAAAGCAATCAGCCCCAGCATTTT
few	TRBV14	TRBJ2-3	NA	CASSASGVKRGGTQYF	TGTGCCAGCAGCGCAAGTGGGGTCAAAAGGGGAGGTACGCAGTATTTT
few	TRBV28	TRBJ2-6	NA	CATQGWRGIRGANVLTF	TGTGCCACCCAGGGGTGGAGGGGGATTCGTGGGGCCAACGTCCTGACTTTC
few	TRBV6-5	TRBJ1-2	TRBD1	CASSARGTGTGYTF	TGTGCCAGCAGTGCCCGTGGGACAGGGACTGGCTACACCTTC
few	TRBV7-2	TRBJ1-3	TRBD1	CASSDRDRVSGNTIYF	TGTGCCAGCAGCGACCGGGACAGGGTTTCCGGAAACACCATATATTTT
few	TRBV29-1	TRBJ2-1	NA	CSVGGLPPNEQFF	TGCAGCGTTGGTGGTCTCCCCCCCAATGAGCAGTTCTTC
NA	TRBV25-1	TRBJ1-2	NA	CASSEFRGGQGGYTF	TGTGCCAGCAGTGAATTCCGAGGGGGGCAGGGCGGCTACACCTTC
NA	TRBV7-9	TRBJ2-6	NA	CASSLGISAGTSGANVLTF	TGTGCCAGCAGCTTAGGGATTTCGGCGGGCACCTCTGGGGCCAACGTCCTGACTTTC
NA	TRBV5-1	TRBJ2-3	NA	CASSLVQDTDTQYF	TGCGCCAGCAGCTTGGTACAAGACACAGATACGCAGTATTTT
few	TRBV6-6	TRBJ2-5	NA	CASSRSLETQYF	TGTGCCAGCAGCAGGTCCCTAGAGACCCAGTACTTC
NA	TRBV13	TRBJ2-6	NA	CASSLSYAGANVLTF	TGTGCCAGCAGCTTATCCTACGCTGGGGCCAACGTCCTGACTTTC
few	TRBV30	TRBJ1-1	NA	CAWGTGYTEAFF	TGTGCCTGGGGAACAGGGTACACTGAAGCTTTCTTT
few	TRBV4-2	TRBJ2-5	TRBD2	CASSRRELGGQETQYF	TGTGCCAGCAGCCGCCGCGAGTTGGGGGGGCAAGAGACCCAGTACTTC
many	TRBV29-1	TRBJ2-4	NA	CSVGGPNTGMGNIQYF	TGCAGCGTTGGTGGGCCCAATACCGGAATGGGAAACATTCAGTACTTC
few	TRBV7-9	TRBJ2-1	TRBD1	CASSSRTGMDNEQFF	TGTGCCAGCAGCTCAAGGACAGGGATGGACAATGAGCAGTTCTTC
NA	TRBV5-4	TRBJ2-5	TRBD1	CASSAADRGRGETQYF	TGTGCCAGCAGCGCGGCCGACAGGGGGCGTGGAGAGACCCAGTACTTC
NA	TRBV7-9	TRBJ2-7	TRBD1	CASSSKDRRNEQYF	TGTGCCAGCAGCTCCAAGGACAGGAGAAACGAGCAGTACTTC
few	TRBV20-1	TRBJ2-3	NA	CSAPIGDTQYF	TGCAGTGCCCCTATTGGAGATACGCAGTATTTT
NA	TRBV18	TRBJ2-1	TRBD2	CASSPTSEEQFF	TGTGCCAGCTCGCCCACTAGCGAGGAGCAGTTCTTC
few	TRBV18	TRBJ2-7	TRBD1	CASSPTGQGSYEQYF	TGTGCCAGCTCACCAACGGGACAGGGCTCCTACGAGCAGTACTTC
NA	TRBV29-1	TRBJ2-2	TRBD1	CSVEAGTGPGELFF	TGCAGCGTCGAAGCCGGGACAGGCCCCGGGGAGCTGTTTTTT
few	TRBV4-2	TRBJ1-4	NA	CASSQDLQGDEKLFF	TGTGCCAGCAGCCAAGATTTGCAGGGAGACGAAAAACTGTTTTTT
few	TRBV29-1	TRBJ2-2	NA	CSVEDLGTGELFF	TGCAGCGTTGAAGATTTAGGCACCGGGGAGCTGTTTTTT
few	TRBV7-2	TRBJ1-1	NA	CASSPGRWNTEAFF	TGTGCCAGCAGCCCAGGACGGTGGAACACTGAAGCTTTCTTT
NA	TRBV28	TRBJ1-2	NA	CASVREGGYTF	TGTGCCAGCGTTAGGGAAGGAGGCTACACCTTC
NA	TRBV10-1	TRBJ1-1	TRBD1	CASAGRGNPNTEAFF	TGCGCCAGCGCTGGCAGGGGGAACCCGAACACTGAAGCTTTCTTT